The T cell receptor beta chain under discussion was sequenced for a study of metastatic and nonmetastatic thyroid tumors. Study overall: Peripheral blood and tumor or nodule samples from malignant and benign thyroid patients were compared.

Germline V gene sequence: CDR1 SGHNT, CDR2 YENEEA. The length of the CDR3 is 13 residues. Trimming removed 5 bases from V and 4 bases from J; junction bases left unmatched: 2. This clone has at least ten counts. TCRdb re-called the PCR reads through MiXCR. Of around 22,000 clones in the sample, under 25% were seen once. No patient had received any treatment before thyroid surgery. Sequenced input: tumor tissue. The chain couples TRBV11-3 to TRBJ1-2; 9 positions match TRBD1. This TCR was recovered from a female donor with papillary thyroid cancer or a benign thyroid nodule (not recorded which). Some clones in this sample may be carry-over from other donors' samples. The CDR3 here is CASSLTGGYGYTF. The DNA of the CDR3 is TGTGCCAGCAGCCTGACAGGGGGCTATGGCTACACCTTC.